This T cell receptor beta chain comes out of a study of blood T cell repertoires in COVID-19. As for the study in general: Acute and convalescent COVID-19 specimens originated in the United States, Italy and Spain.

There are 14 residues in the CDR3. The V gene's germline CDR1 is MGHDK and CDR2 SYGVNS. V lost 4 bases and J lost 5; bases outside the gene matches: 6. Profiled with immunoSEQ multiplex PCR; TCRdb holds only in-frame clones, not every one. The sample shows 250,000 to 300,000 clones, about four fifths of them seen only once. Specimen: PBMCs or T cells enriched from blood (not recorded which). The clonotype originates from a man aged 35 to 55 who had been exposed to COVID-19. This chain connects TRBV25-1 to TRBJ2-5, with 8 bases matching TRBD2. The DNA of the CDR3 is TGTGCCAGCAGTGGGGCGGGGGGTTTGGAGACCCAGTACTTC. It encodes CASSGAGGLETQYF. Full variable domain (outside the CDR3, taken from reference TRBV25-1 and TRBJ2-5): EADIYQTPRYLVIGTGKKITLECSQTMGHDKMYWYQQDPGMELHLIHYSYGVNSTEKGDLSSESTVSRIRTEHFPLTLESARPSHTSQYLCASSGAGGLETQYFGPGTRLLVL.